This record looks at one T cell receptor (beta chain) sequence and its context. These data come from a study of blood T cell repertoires in COVID-19. Overall study: Nucleic acid was either cDNA or gDNA, and it came from T cells, B-cell-depleted T cells, or PBMCs.

The trim removed 6 bases at V and 6 bases at J, leaving 13 bases unmatched. Per the germline V gene, CDR1 is LNHDA and CDR2 is SQIVND (reference sequence). There are 16 residues in the CDR3. Produced via immunoSEQ multiplex PCR; TCRdb's table is partial and in-frame only. The data hold approximately 64,000 clones, with more than 65% observed a single time. The sample comprised peripheral blood. This TCR was recovered from a woman in her 70s with acute or convalescent COVID-19. V and J are TRBV19 and TRBJ2-3; 9 nucleotides agree with TRBD2. The CDR3 here is CASSLSPGLAYDTQYF. The CDR3 DNA reads as TGTGCCAGTAGCCTCTCGCCGGGACTAGCTTACGATACGCAGTATTTT. Looking up the rest from reference TRBV19 and TRBJ2-3 gives the full variable domain: DGGITQSPKYLFRKEGQNVTLSCEQNLNHDAMYWYRQDPGQGLRLIYYSQIVNDFQKGDIAEGYSVSREKKESFPLTVTSAQKNPTAFYLCASSLSPGLAYDTQYFGPGTRLTVL.